This T cell receptor (beta chain) is drawn from a study of T cell responses to AZD1222 COVID-19 vaccine. Notes on the study in general: Mostly white British, mostly female donors; authors suggested clonal diversity may be underestimated. Among AZD1222 vaccinees, only 5 or 6 were seropositive at baseline.

V was clipped by 6 bases and J by 6 bases, with 18 bases between them. The V gene's germline CDR1 is MNHEY and CDR2 SMNVEV (reference sequence). CDR3 length: 14 residues. Sequencing was performed with immunoSEQ multiplex PCR; in TCRdb, only in-frame clones are kept and a portion is missing. The profile shows 80,000 or so clones, just over 90% of them singletons. Remarks on this clone: Its specificity is unknown.

The TCR was taken from an adult in good health. The sample consisted of peripheral blood, taken on day 0 of MenACWY control vaccination. This chain uses TRBV27 with TRBJ2-7; no definite D call. CDR3 nucleotides: TGTGCCAGCAGACCCCTGGGTAATTCTGGCGAGCAGTACTTC. Its translation is CASRPLGNSGEQYF.